This T cell receptor beta chain stems from a study of blood T cell repertoires in COVID-19. Assay: immunoSEQ multiplex PCR; the TCRdb copy retains only in-frame clones and omits some. Counted here are about 480,000 clones, approximately 88% occurring once; the ten biggest clones make up approximately 1.8%. CDR3 length equals 22 residues. The specimen sequenced was PBMCs or T cells enriched from blood (not recorded which). This clonotype originated in a woman between 40 and 55 years old who had recovered from COVID-19. This rearrangement joins TRBV21-1 to TRBJ2-3; TRBD1 is taken as the D call from the table, unchecked against the DNA. TRBV21-1 is shown as a pseudogene. The CDR3 loop reads CASTTNPGHYWASGQSTDTQYF. Here the CDR3 DNA reads TGTGCCAGCACCACCAACCCTGGGCATTATTGGGCGTCGGGACAGAGCACAGATACGCAGTATTTT.